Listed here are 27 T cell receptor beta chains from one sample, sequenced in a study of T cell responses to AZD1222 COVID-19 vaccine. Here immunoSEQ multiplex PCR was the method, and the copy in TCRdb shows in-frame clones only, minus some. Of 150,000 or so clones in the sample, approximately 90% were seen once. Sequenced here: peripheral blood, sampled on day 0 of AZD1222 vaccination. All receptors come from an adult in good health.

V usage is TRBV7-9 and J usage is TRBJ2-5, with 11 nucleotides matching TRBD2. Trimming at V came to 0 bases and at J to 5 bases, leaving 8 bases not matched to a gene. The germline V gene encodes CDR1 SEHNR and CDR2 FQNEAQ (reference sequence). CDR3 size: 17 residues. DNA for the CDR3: TGTGCCAGCAGCTTAGCGCTAGCGGGAGGCGTTGGGGAGACCCAGTACTTC. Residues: CASSLALAGGVGETQYF.

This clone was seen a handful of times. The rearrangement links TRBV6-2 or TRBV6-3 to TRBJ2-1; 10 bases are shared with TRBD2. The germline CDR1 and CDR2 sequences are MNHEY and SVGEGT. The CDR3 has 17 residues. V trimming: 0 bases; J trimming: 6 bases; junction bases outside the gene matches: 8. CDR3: CASSYSGTSGIFNEQFF. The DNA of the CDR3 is TGTGCCAGCAGTTACTCGGGCACTAGCGGGATCTTCAATGAGCAGTTCTTC.

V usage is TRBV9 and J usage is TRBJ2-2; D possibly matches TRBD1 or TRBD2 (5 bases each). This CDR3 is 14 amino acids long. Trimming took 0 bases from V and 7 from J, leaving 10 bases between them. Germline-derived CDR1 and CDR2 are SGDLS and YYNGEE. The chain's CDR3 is CASSVVGDGGELFF. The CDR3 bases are TGTGCCAGCAGCGTAGTCGGGGACGGCGGGGAGCTGTTTTTT.

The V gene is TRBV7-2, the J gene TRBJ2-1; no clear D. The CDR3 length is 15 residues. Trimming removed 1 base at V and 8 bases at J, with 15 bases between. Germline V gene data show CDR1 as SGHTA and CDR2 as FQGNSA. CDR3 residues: CASSLVGYGTDEQFF. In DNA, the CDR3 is TGTGCCAGCAGCTTAGTGGGTTACGGCACGGATGAGCAGTTCTTC.

CDR3 coding DNA: TGTGCCAGCAGCGCCCAATGGGGGCCCACAGACGAGCAGTACTTC. This encodes CASSAQWGPTDEQYF. This chain joins TRBV7-2 and TRBJ2-7; possibly TRBD1 for D (6 bases). Trimming stripped 5 bases from V and 5 bases from J, with 19 bases between. This CDR3 has 15 residues. CDR1 SGHTA and CDR2 FQGNSA come from the germline V gene.

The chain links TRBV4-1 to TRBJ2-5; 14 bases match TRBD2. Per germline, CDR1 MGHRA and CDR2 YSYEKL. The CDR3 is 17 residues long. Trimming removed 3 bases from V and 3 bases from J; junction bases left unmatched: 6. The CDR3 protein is CASSHLGLAGGKETQYF. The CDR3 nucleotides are TGCGCCAGCAGCCACCTTGGACTAGCGGGAGGTAAAGAGACCCAGTACTTC.

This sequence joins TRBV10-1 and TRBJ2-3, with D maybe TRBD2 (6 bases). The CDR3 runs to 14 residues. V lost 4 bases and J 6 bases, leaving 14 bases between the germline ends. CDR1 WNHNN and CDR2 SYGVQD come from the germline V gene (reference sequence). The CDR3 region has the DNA TGCGCCAGCAGTGCTAAACACGCGGGGGATACGCAGTATTTT. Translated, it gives CASSAKHAGDTQYF.

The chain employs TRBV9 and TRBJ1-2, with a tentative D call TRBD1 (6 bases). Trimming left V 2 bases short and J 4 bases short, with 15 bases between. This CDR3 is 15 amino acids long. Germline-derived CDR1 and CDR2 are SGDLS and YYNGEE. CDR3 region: CASSVSPGASYGYTF. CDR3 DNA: TGTGCCAGCAGCGTCTCCCCAGGGGCCTCCTATGGCTACACCTTC. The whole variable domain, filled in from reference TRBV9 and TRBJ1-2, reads DSGVTQTPKHLITATGQRVTLRCSPRSGDLSVYWYQQSLDQGLQFLIQYYNGEERAKGNILERFSAQQFPDLHSELNLSSLELGDSALYFCASSVSPGASYGYTFGSGTRLTVV.

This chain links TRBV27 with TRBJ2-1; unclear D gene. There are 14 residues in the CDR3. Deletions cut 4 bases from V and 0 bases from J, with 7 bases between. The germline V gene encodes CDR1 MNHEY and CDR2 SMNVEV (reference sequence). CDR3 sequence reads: CASSSPSSYNEQFF. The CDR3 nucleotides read TGTGCCAGCAGTTCTCCGAGCTCCTACAATGAGCAGTTCTTC.

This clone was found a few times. CDR3: CASSVVGGATLGNTIYF. CDR3 sequence (DNA): TGTGCCAGCAGCGTAGTTGGGGGGGCAACTCTAGGAAACACCATATATTTT. The chain employs TRBV9 and TRBJ1-3; a weak D match, TRBD1 (6 bases). This CDR3 spans 17 amino acids. Germline V gene lookup returns CDR1 SGDLS and CDR2 YYNGEE. The germline V and J ends were trimmed by 0 bases and 4 bases, with 17 bases remaining between them.

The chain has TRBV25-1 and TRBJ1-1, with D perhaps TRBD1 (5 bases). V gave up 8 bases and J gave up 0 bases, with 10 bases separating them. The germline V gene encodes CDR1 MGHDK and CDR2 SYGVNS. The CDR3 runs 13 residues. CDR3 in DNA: TGTGCCAGCGACGGGGGTTTGAACACTGAAGCTTTCTTT. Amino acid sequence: CASDGGLNTEAFF.

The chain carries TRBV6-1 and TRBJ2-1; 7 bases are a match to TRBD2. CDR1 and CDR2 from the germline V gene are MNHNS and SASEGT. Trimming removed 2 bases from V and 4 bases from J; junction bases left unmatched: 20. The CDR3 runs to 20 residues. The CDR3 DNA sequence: TGTGCCAGCAGTGAACGTCGATTCCCGGATTCGAGGACTAGATACAATGAGCAGTTCTTC. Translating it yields CASSERRFPDSRTRYNEQFF.

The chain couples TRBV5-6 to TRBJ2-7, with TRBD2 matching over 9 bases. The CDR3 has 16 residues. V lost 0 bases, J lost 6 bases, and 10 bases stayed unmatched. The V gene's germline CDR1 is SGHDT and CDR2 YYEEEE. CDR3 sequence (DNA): TGTGCCAGCAGCTTGGTGATAGCGGGAGCTCTTGGCGAGCAGTACTTC. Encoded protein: CASSLVIAGALGEQYF.

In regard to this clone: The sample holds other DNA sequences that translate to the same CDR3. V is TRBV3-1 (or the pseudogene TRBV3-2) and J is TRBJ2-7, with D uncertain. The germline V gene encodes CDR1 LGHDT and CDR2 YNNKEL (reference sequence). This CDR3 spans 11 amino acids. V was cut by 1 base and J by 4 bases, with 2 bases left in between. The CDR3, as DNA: TGTGCCAGCAGCCAAGCTTACGAGCAGTACTTC. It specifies CASSQAYEQYF.

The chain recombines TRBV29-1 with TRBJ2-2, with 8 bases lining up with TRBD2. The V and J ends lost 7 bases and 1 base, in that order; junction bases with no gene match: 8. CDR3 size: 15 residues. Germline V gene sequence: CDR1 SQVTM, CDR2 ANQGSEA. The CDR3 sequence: CSALISGGNTGELFF. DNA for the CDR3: TGCAGCGCCCTCATCAGCGGGGGGAACACCGGGGAGCTGTTTTTT.

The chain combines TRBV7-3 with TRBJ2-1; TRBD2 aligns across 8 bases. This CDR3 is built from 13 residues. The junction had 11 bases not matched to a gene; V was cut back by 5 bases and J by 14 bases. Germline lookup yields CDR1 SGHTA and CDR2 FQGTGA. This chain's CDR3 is CASSPNAGTRKFF. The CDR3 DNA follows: TGTGCCAGCAGCCCCAACGCCGGGACTAGGAAGTTCTTC.

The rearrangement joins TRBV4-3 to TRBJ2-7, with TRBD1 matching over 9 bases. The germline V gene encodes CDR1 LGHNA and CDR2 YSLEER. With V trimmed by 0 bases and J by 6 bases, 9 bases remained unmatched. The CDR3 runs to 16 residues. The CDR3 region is CASSQDSLGQGGEQYF. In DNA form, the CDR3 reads TGCGCCAGCAGCCAAGATAGTTTGGGACAGGGCGGCGAGCAGTACTTC.

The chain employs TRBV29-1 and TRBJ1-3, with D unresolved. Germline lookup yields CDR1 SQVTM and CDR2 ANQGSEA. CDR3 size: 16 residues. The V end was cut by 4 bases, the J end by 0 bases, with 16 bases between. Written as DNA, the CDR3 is TGCAGCGTTGCGGGTGGAGGTCTTAGCTCTGGAAACACCATATATTTT. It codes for CSVAGGGLSSGNTIYF.

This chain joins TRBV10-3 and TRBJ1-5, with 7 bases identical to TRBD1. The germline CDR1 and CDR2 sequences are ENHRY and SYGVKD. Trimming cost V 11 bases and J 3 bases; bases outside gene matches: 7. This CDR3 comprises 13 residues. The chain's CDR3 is CAVQGYNNQPQHF. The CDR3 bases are TGTGCCGTACAGGGGTATAACAATCAGCCCCAGCATTTT.

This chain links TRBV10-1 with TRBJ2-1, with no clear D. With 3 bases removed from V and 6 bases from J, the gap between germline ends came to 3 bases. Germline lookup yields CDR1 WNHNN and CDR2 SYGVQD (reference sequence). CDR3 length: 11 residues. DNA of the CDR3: TGCGCCAGCAGTGACGGCAATGAGCAGTTCTTC. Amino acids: CASSDGNEQFF.

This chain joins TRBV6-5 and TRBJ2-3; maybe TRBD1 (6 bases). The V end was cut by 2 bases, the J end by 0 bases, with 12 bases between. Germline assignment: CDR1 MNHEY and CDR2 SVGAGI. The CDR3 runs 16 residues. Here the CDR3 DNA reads TGTGCCAGCAGTTACGGCAGACAGGCTAGCACAGATACGCAGTATTTT. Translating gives CASSYGRQASTDTQYF.

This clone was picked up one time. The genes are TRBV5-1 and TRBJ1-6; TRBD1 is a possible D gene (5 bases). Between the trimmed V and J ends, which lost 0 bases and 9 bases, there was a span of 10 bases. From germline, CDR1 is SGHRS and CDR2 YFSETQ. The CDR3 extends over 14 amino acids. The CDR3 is CASSLAREFSPLHF. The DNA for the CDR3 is TGCGCCAGCAGCTTGGCCAGGGAGTTTTCACCCCTCCACTTT.

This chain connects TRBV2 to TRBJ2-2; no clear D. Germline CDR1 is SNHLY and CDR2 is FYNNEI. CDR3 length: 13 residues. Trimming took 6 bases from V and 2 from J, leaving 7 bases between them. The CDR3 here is CASSLINTGELFF. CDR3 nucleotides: TGTGCCAGCAGCCTCATTAACACCGGGGAGCTGTTTTTT.

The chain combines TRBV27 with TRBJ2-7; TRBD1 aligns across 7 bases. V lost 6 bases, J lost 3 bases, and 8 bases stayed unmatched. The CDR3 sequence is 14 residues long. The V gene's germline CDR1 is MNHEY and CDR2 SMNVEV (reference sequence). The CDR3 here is CASSPKGAGYEQYF. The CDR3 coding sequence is TGTGCCAGCAGCCCAAAGGGGGCGGGCTACGAGCAGTACTTC.

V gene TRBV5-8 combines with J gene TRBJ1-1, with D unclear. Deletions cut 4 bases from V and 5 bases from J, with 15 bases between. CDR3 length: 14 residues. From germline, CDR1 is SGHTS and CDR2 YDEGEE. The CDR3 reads CASSPGPRRTEAFF. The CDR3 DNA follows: TGTGCCAGCAGCCCCGGACCGCGCAGGACTGAAGCTTTCTTT.

The CDR3 is CASEPGVSSYEQYF. The CDR3 nucleotides read TGTGCCAGCGAACCCGGGGTGAGCTCCTACGAGCAGTACTTC. The chain employs TRBV2 and TRBJ2-7; tentative D call: TRBD2 (5 bases). V was shortened by 8 bases and J by 0 bases, with 14 bases between the two germline ends. Germline V gene sequence: CDR1 SNHLY, CDR2 FYNNEI. There are 14 residues in the CDR3.

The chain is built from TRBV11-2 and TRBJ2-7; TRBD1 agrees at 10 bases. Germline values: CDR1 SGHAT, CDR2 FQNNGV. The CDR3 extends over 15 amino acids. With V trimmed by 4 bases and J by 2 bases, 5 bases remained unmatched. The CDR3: CASSSRGTGAYEQYF. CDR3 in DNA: TGTGCCAGCAGCTCGCGTGGGACAGGGGCCTACGAGCAGTACTTC. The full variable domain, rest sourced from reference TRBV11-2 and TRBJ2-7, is EAGVAQSPRYKIIEKRQSVAFWCNPISGHATLYWYQQILGQGPKLLIQFQNNGVVDDSQLPKDRFSAERLKGVDSTLKIQPAKLEDSAVYLCASSSRGTGAYEQYFGPGTRLTVT.